Listed here are 27 T cell receptor beta chains from one sample, sequenced in a study of T cell repertoires in cytomegalovirus infection. TCRdb passed the reads through MiXCR, listing each CDR3 protein once. The repertoire holds fewer than 250,000 distinct CDR3 sequences, with approximately 24% as singletons. The sequencing input was CD8+ T cells from PBMCs. The receptors come from a human donor in good health (CMV status not recorded). Some clones in this sample may be carry-over from other donors' samples.

This clonotype appeared many times. This sequence joins TRBV12-3 or TRBV12-4 and TRBJ2-5; TRBD2 matches 8 bases. This CDR3 contains 12 residues. V shed 6 bases and J 5 bases; nucleotides not matched to a gene: 2. This CDR3 is CASSRGGETQYF. Here the CDR3 DNA reads TGTGCCAGCAGCCGGGGGGGGGAGACCCAGTACTTC.

With regard to this clonotype: One base away lies a much larger clone, so this may be a sequencing read error. J is TRBJ1-1 and V is TRBV2, with D possibly being TRBD1 (6 bases). The ends were cut back, 6 bases at V and 1 base at J, with 9 bases in the middle. CDR3 length: 13 residues. CDR1 and CDR2 from the germline V gene are SNHLY and FYNNEI. The CDR3 bases are TGTGCCAGCAGGGTGGACAGGAACACTGAAGCTTTCTTT. Its translation is CASRVDRNTEAFF. Full variable domain (outside the CDR3, taken from reference TRBV2 and TRBJ1-1): EPEVTQTPSHQVTQMGQEVILRCVPISNHLYFYWYRQILGQKVEFLVSFYNNEISEKSEIFDDQFSVERPDGSNFTLKIRSTKLEDSAMYFCASRVDRNTEAFFGQGTRLTVV.

This clonotype was picked up a small number of times. This rearrangement joins TRBV7-9 to TRBJ2-7; a possible D gene is TRBD1 (5 bases). Trimming pared 6 bases from V and 0 bases from J, leaving 9 bases between. The CDR3 is 13 amino acids. Germline V gene data show CDR1 as SEHNR and CDR2 as FQNEAQ (reference sequence). The CDR3 is CASSYRYSYEQYF. The CDR3 DNA reads as TGTGCCAGCAGTTACAGGTACTCCTACGAGCAGTACTTC.

The chain joins TRBV28 to TRBJ2-1; tentatively, D is TRBD2 (6 bases). V lost 1 base and J lost 2, with 12 bases in between. Germline V gives CDR1 MDHEN, CDR2 SYDVKM. The CDR3 runs 16 residues. The CDR3 here is CASSLSSVGTYNEQFF. The CDR3 nucleotides read TGTGCCAGCAGTTTATCTAGCGTGGGAACCTACAATGAGCAGTTCTTC. Full variable domain (missing parts from reference TRBV28 and TRBJ2-1): DVKVTQSSRYLVKRTGEKVFLECVQDMDHENMFWYRQDPGLGLRLIYFSYDVKMKEKGDIPEGYSVSREKKERFSLILESASTNQTSMYLCASSLSSVGTYNEQFFGPGTRLTVL.

This chain joins TRBV7-6 and TRBJ1-2; D not resolved. The germline V and J ends were trimmed by 2 bases and 3 bases, with 7 bases remaining between them. From germline, CDR1 is SGHVS and CDR2 FNYEAQ. The CDR3 totals 13 residues. CDR3 nucleotides: TGTGCCAGCAGCTTAACGTCGGACTATGGCTACACCTTC. Its translation is CASSLTSDYGYTF.

J is TRBJ2-3 and V is TRBV10-3; 14 nucleotides match TRBD2. J gave up 4 bases and V 4 bases, and 4 bases lay outside the gene matches. The length of the CDR3 is 16 residues. Germline V gene data show CDR1 as ENHRY and CDR2 as SYGVKD. The CDR3 spells CAISGRTSGGPDTQYF. DNA of the CDR3: TGTGCCATCAGTGGCCGGACTAGCGGGGGGCCAGATACGCAGTATTTT.

The V gene is TRBV6-5, the J gene TRBJ2-6; D remains ambiguous. Germline values: CDR1 MNHEY, CDR2 SVGAGI. V lost 2 bases and J 0 bases, leaving 11 bases between the germline ends. The CDR3 contains 17 residues. CDR3 in DNA: TGTGCCAGCAGTTACCTTTTACAGACCTCTGGGGCCAACGTCCTGACTTTC. This encodes CASSYLLQTSGANVLTF.

J is TRBJ2-7 and V is TRBV12-3 or TRBV12-4; 7 bases fit TRBD1. Germline trimming cut 5 bases from V and 1 base from J; bases unmatched to any gene: 11. This CDR3 contains 16 residues. CDR3 nucleotides: TGTGCCAGCAGTCCAGCCGGGACAGACCTTTCCTACGAGCAGTACTTC. This encodes CASSPAGTDLSYEQYF.

This clonotype has at least ten counts. CDR3 DNA sequence: TGTGCCAGCAGCTTAAGCGGGGGAAGGAATGAGCAGTTCTTC. It codes for CASSLSGGRNEQFF. This chain uses TRBV7-8 with TRBJ2-1; 8 bases are a match to TRBD2. This CDR3 spans 14 amino acids. Germline CDR1 and CDR2: SGHVS and FQNEAQ. Trimming at V came to 2 bases and at J to 7 bases, leaving 4 bases not matched to a gene.

This clonotype was found a few times. The rearrangement links TRBV2 to TRBJ1-5, with no clear D. Germline V CDR1 and CDR2: SNHLY, FYNNEI. V lost 4 bases to trimming and J lost 3 bases, with 4 bases between them. The CDR3 has 12 residues. Written as DNA, the CDR3 is TGTGCCAGCAGTGCGGCCAATCAGCCCCAGCATTTT. Protein: CASSAANQPQHF.

This clonotype was seen a few times. The rearrangement links TRBV5-6 to TRBJ2-2; D is perhaps TRBD2 (5 bases). Germline V lookup: CDR1 SGHDT, CDR2 YYEEEE. The CDR3 sequence is 14 residues long. Trimming stripped 6 bases from V and 4 bases from J, with 13 bases between. CDR3 residues: CASTLTAATGELFF. Here the CDR3 DNA reads TGTGCCAGCACCCTAACAGCGGCCACCGGGGAGCTGTTTTTT.

This rearrangement joins TRBV2 to TRBJ2-2, with D perhaps matching TRBD2 (5 bases). In germline, CDR1 is SNHLY, CDR2 FYNNEI. This CDR3 contains 12 residues. V lost 6 bases and J 4 bases, leaving 6 bases between the germline ends. CDR3 sequence: CASRRATGELFF. CDR3 DNA: TGTGCCAGCAGGCGGGCCACCGGGGAGCTGTTTTTT.

This clonotype came up many times. The gene calls are TRBV25-1 and TRBJ2-7, with 10 positions matching TRBD1. Germline V gene sequence: CDR1 MGHDK, CDR2 SYGVNS. The junction had 8 bases not matched to a gene; V was cut back by 6 bases and J by 6 bases. This CDR3 is 14 amino acids long. The CDR3 nucleotides read TGTGCCAGCAGGGGGACAGGGGAATTGCGCGAGCAGTACTTC. It translates to CASRGTGELREQYF.

The CDR3 region is CASSSGLAGGSYNEQFF. DNA of the CDR3: TGTGCCAGCAGTTCGGGACTAGCGGGGGGGTCCTACAATGAGCAGTTCTTC. The chain couples TRBV27 to TRBJ2-1; 16 bases align to TRBD2. Trimming removed 4 bases from V and 1 base from J; junction bases left unmatched: 1. The CDR3 loop spans 17 amino acids. Per germline, CDR1 MNHEY and CDR2 SMNVEV (reference sequence).

The gene calls are TRBV6-1 and TRBJ2-7; TRBD2 agrees at 10 bases. J gave up 3 bases and V 5 bases, and 7 bases lay outside the gene matches. The length of the CDR3 is 15 residues. The germline gives CDR1 MNHNS, CDR2 SASEGT. As DNA, the CDR3 is TGTGCCAGCAGTTACCCCGGGACTAGCGTCTACGAGCAGTACTTC. As protein: CASSYPGTSVYEQYF.

This clonotype was counted only a few times. This rearrangement joins TRBV28 to TRBJ2-5; D may be TRBD2 (5 bases). Trimming stripped 3 bases from V and 1 base from J, with 12 bases between. The germline CDR1 and CDR2 sequences are MDHEN and SYDVKM. This CDR3 region has 15 residues. CDR3 protein: CASSFGGTVQETQYF. DNA for the CDR3: TGTGCCAGCAGTTTTGGAGGTACCGTCCAAGAGACCCAGTACTTC.

The chain joins TRBV20-1 to TRBJ2-3, with 7 bases identical to TRBD2. V shed 1 base and J 2 bases; nucleotides not matched to a gene: 6. Germline V lookup: CDR1 DFQATT, CDR2 SNEGSKA (reference sequence). There are 15 residues in the CDR3. The chain's CDR3 is CSARVRGESTDTQYF. The DNA for the CDR3 is TGCAGTGCTAGAGTTCGGGGGGAATCCACAGATACGCAGTATTTT.

This chain links TRBV20-1 with TRBJ2-7; 7 nucleotides match TRBD2. The CDR3 has 14 amino acids. CDR1 and CDR2 (germline): DFQATT, SNEGSKA (reference sequence). J gave up 2 bases and V 3 bases, and 7 bases lay outside the gene matches. CDR3 nucleotides: TGCAGTGCTAGCCCACTAGCGTCGACCTACGAGCAGTACTTC. Protein sequence: CSASPLASTYEQYF.

This clonotype was counted ten times or more. The CDR3 nucleotides read TGTGCCAGCAATGTACCTAACACCGGGGAGCTGTTTTTT. Translation gives CASNVPNTGELFF. The gene calls are TRBV7-2 and TRBJ2-2; D is ambiguous. Germline V CDR1 and CDR2: SGHTA, FQGNSA. The V and J ends lost 7 bases and 2 bases respectively, with 8 bases between them. This CDR3 is built from 13 residues.

The chain carries TRBV5-6 and TRBJ2-1; possibly TRBD2 for D (5 bases). V was clipped by 4 bases and J by 6 bases, with 8 bases between them. Germline assignment: CDR1 SGHDT and CDR2 YYEEEE. This CDR3 contains 12 residues. The CDR3 loop is CASSTLGNEQFF. CDR3 DNA: TGTGCCAGCAGCACACTAGGCAATGAGCAGTTCTTC.

This clonotype was picked up many times. V is TRBV7-6 and J is TRBJ2-7; 10 bases fit TRBD1. V gave up 5 bases and J gave up 2 bases; unmatched junction bases: 6. From germline, CDR1 is SGHVS and CDR2 FNYEAQ. This CDR3 is 15 amino acids long. The CDR3 sequence: CASSLGTGVTYEQYF. For the CDR3, the DNA is TGTGCCAGCAGCCTTGGGACAGGGGTCACCTACGAGCAGTACTTC.

This clonotype occurred a few times. The CDR3 protein is CASSLGNISTDTQYF. For the CDR3, the DNA is TGTGCCAGCAGCTTGGGGAACATAAGCACAGATACGCAGTATTTT. The chain is built from TRBV11-2 and TRBJ2-3; D remains unclear. Trimming pared 3 bases from V and 0 bases from J, leaving 10 bases between. CDR1 is SGHAT, CDR2 FQNNGV, per germline. The CDR3 spans 15 residues.

The chain is built from TRBV15 and TRBJ2-5; D is undetermined. V was cut by 2 bases and J by 4 bases, with 8 bases left in between. This CDR3 has 13 amino acids. Germline CDR1 is LNHNV and CDR2 is YYDKDF (reference sequence). CDR3 sequence: CATSRHLGETQYF. The CDR3 DNA reads as TGTGCCACCAGCAGACACCTGGGAGAGACCCAGTACTTC.

This clonotype was detected a few times. The chain combines TRBV13 with TRBJ1-1, with no clear D. Germline CDR1 is PRHDT and CDR2 is FYEKMQ (reference sequence). V was cut by 2 bases and J by 0 bases, with 7 bases left in between. There are 14 residues in the CDR3. The CDR3 bases are TGTGCCAGCAGCTTACGGCGGATGAACACTGAAGCTTTCTTT. Translation gives CASSLRRMNTEAFF.

This clonotype was recorded at least ten times. This chain uses TRBV7-9 with TRBJ2-7; D perhaps matches TRBD1 (5 bases). There are 12 residues in the CDR3. V was trimmed by 6 bases and J by 1 base, leaving 7 bases between them. Germline V gives CDR1 SEHNR, CDR2 FQNEAQ (reference sequence). CDR3 DNA sequence: TGTGCCAGCAGTGCAGGGTCCTACGAGCAGTACTTC. Amino acids: CASSAGSYEQYF.

V usage is TRBV30 and J usage is TRBJ1-1; D perhaps matches TRBD1 (5 bases). V lost 3 bases, J lost 6 bases, and 14 bases lay in between. This CDR3 region has 13 residues. Germline CDR1 reads GTSNPN; CDR2 reads SVGIG (reference sequence). CDR3 DNA: TGTGCCTGGAGGGGACCCCCGTGGGCTGAAGCTTTCTTT. This sequence encodes CAWRGPPWAEAFF.

This clonotype has more than one count but fewer than ten. V usage is TRBV29-1 and J usage is TRBJ1-1; D is ambiguous. Germline V CDR1 and CDR2: SQVTM, ANQGSEA. V shed 0 bases and J shed 8 bases, with 4 bases lying between them. This CDR3 has 10 residues. This CDR3 reads CSVEEGEAFF. CDR3 nucleotides: TGCAGCGTTGAAGAGGGCGAAGCTTTCTTT.